This TCR beta chain came from a study of regulatory T cells in long-lasting Graves disease. The time point: persistent/refractory GD, antithyroid drugs over 5 years with positive TRAb. From RNA extracted from PBMCs, the TCR library was made. About this clonotype: This may arise from a read error, as a much more abundant clone is one base away.

CDR3-region Arm-PCR and iRepertoire HTBI primers produced the TCR beta libraries. TCRdb itself ran the multiplex PCR reads through MiXCR, one entry per CDR3 protein. The profile shows about 310,000 distinct CDR3 sequences, 20% to 25% of them singletons. The CDR3 is made up of 13 amino acids. Per the germline V gene, CDR1 is SGHTA and CDR2 is FQGNSA. Sequencing was performed on peripheral blood mononuclear cells (PBMCs), taken when the disease was refractory, from a patient treated with antithyroid drugs. The chain links TRBV7-2 to TRBJ2-5, with D possibly being TRBD2 (6 bases). The DNA end is more similar to TRBJ2-7, so the J call may be wrong. The TCR was taken from a female donor with Graves disease. This CDR3 is CANSTVAAYEQYF. The CDR3 coding sequence is TGTGCCAACAGCACGGTAGCGGCCTACGAGCAGTACTTC.